Listed below are T cell receptor beta chains from one sample, sequenced in a study of CD8+ T cells in alopecia areata. Only in-frame clones appear in the TCRdb table, and some are missing; sequencing was by immunoSEQ multiplex PCR. The sample contains fewer than 250,000 clones, roughly two fifths of which appear only once. The specimen comprised CD4+ T cells sorted from blood, sampled between weeks 30 and 35, from a patient treated with tofacitinib. These receptors all stem from a human donor with alopecia areata. CDR3s include the opening cysteine and the closing phenylalanine or tryptophan. D genes are given only for firm matches. Not all rows give a size; the values are once, few, many and, for expanded clones, a class.

j_gene: TRBJ2-2
abundance: -
d_gene: TRBD2
v_gene: TRBV18
len: 16
CDR3aa: CASSPQGTSGGGELFF
CDR3nt: TGTGCCAGCTCACCGCAAGGGACTAGCGGCGGCGGGGAGCTGTTTTTT

j_gene: TRBJ1-2
abundance: -
d_gene: -
v_gene: TRBV5-4
len: 14
CDR3aa: CASSPSGPVPGYTF
CDR3nt: TGTGCCAGCAGTCCCTCCGGACCAGTTCCCGGCTACACCTTC

j_gene: TRBJ1-4
abundance: -
d_gene: -
v_gene: TRBV14
len: 12
CDR3aa: CASSQGGEKLFF
CDR3nt: TGTGCCAGCAGCCAAGGGGGAGAAAAACTGTTTTTT

j_gene: TRBJ2-1
abundance: few
d_gene: TRBD2
v_gene: TRBV19
len: 16
CDR3aa: CASSSPRTSGYNEQFF
CDR3nt: TGTGCCAGTAGTTCTCCCCGGACTAGCGGTTACAATGAGCAGTTCTTC

j_gene: TRBJ2-6
abundance: few
d_gene: TRBD1
v_gene: TRBV30
len: 15
CDR3aa: CARNRGITGANVLTF
CDR3nt: TGTGCCAGAAACAGGGGAATAACTGGGGCCAACGTCCTGACTTTC

j_gene: TRBJ1-6
abundance: few
d_gene: -
v_gene: TRBV5-1
len: 15
CDR3aa: CASSPGPLYNSPLHF
CDR3nt: TGCGCCAGCAGCCCGGGACCTCTCTATAATTCACCCCTCCACTTT

j_gene: TRBJ2-6
abundance: many
d_gene: TRBD2
v_gene: TRBV7-9
len: 18
CDR3aa: CASSPRGVSLSGANVLTF
CDR3nt: TGTGCCAGCAGCCCTCGGGGGGTCAGCCTCTCTGGGGCCAACGTCCTGACTTTC

j_gene: TRBJ1-1
abundance: -
d_gene: -
v_gene: TRBV30
len: 13
CDR3aa: CAWNTLLNTEAFF
CDR3nt: TGTGCCTGGAATACATTACTGAACACTGAAGCTTTCTTT

j_gene: TRBJ1-2
abundance: -
d_gene: -
v_gene: TRBV6-5
len: 12
CDR3aa: CASLAPVGGYTF
CDR3nt: TGTGCCAGTCTGGCCCCGGTAGGTGGCTACACCTTC

j_gene: TRBJ2-1
abundance: -
d_gene: TRBD1
v_gene: TRBV7-3
len: 15
CDR3aa: CASSLGDRLFNEQFF
CDR3nt: TGTGCCAGCAGCTTAGGGGACAGGTTGTTCAATGAGCAGTTCTTC

j_gene: TRBJ2-1
abundance: few
d_gene: TRBD2
v_gene: TRBV6-6
len: 14
CDR3aa: CASRAAGGGDEQFF
CDR3nt: TGTGCCAGCAGGGCGGCGGGAGGTGGGGATGAGCAGTTCTTC

j_gene: TRBJ2-7
abundance: -
d_gene: -
v_gene: TRBV30
len: 15
CDR3aa: CAWSISGQIIGEQYF
CDR3nt: TGTGCCTGGAGTATTAGCGGCCAAATAATCGGGGAGCAGTACTTC

j_gene: TRBJ2-7
abundance: -
d_gene: -
v_gene: TRBV29-1
len: 15
CDR3aa: CSVAAFGGSSYEQYF
CDR3nt: TGCAGCGTTGCGGCCTTTGGTGGAAGCTCCTACGAGCAGTACTTC

j_gene: TRBJ1-5
abundance: -
d_gene: -
v_gene: TRBV30
len: 15
CDR3aa: CACSRWGVDNQPQHF
CDR3nt: TGTGCCTGCTCTCGGTGGGGGGTTGACAATCAGCCCCAGCATTTT

j_gene: TRBJ2-1
abundance: -
d_gene: -
v_gene: TRBV29-1
len: 10
CDR3aa: CSVGVNEQFF
CDR3nt: TGCAGCGTTGGTGTCAATGAGCAGTTCTTC

j_gene: TRBJ1-1
abundance: few
d_gene: -
v_gene: TRBV7-9
len: 14
CDR3aa: CASSLSQTNTEAFF
CDR3nt: TGTGCCAGCAGCTTATCACAGACTAACACTGAAGCTTTCTTT

j_gene: TRBJ2-2
abundance: -
d_gene: TRBD2
v_gene: TRBV2
len: 15
CDR3aa: CASGGLAGSTGELFF
CDR3nt: TGTGCCAGCGGAGGACTAGCGGGGTCAACCGGGGAGCTGTTTTTT

j_gene: TRBJ2-7
abundance: many
d_gene: TRBD2
v_gene: TRBV30
len: 15
CDR3aa: CAWTGKGLAGGRQYF
CDR3nt: TGTGCCTGGACGGGAAAGGGTCTAGCGGGAGGTCGGCAGTACTTC